Listed below are T cell receptor beta chains from one sample, sequenced in a study of T cells after yellow fever vaccination. TCRdb processed the 5' RACE reads anew with MiXCR; each CDR3 protein has one entry. The repertoire holds 500,000 to 650,000 distinct CDR3 sequences, with 17% as singletons. This specimen was PBMCs, taken about 5 days after the first yellow fever vaccination. The receptors stem from a man between 18 and 29 years old who received the YFV17D yellow fever vaccine. Both conserved end residues are part of each CDR3. D genes are given only for firm matches. Rows give clone size only sometimes, using once, few, many, or a class for an expanded clone.

j_call clone_size v_call d_call cdr3_aa cdr3_nt
TRBJ1-2 NA TRBV6-2/TRBV6-3 NA CASRWDGSPGYTF TGTGCCAGCAGGTGGGACGGCTCTCCGGGCTACACCTTC
TRBJ2-2 many TRBV7-2 NA CASSLYSPNTGELFF TGTGCCAGCAGCTTATATTCCCCGAACACCGGGGAGCTGTTTTTT
TRBJ2-7 NA TRBV5-1 TRBD2 CASSWATSGGKRLENEQYF TGCGCCAGCAGCTGGGCTACTAGCGGGGGTAAGAGACTCGAGAACGAGCAGTACTTC
TRBJ2-1 NA TRBV5-6 TRBD1 CANHRGNEQFF TGTGCCAACCACAGGGGGAATGAGCAGTTCTTC
TRBJ1-1 many TRBV5-1 NA CASSLGLVLNTEAFF TGCGCCAGCAGCTTGGGACTAGTGCTGAACACTGAAGCTTTCTTT
TRBJ2-1 many TRBV5-1 NA CASSYRGEQFF TGCGCCAGCAGCTACCGGGGGGAGCAGTTCTTC
TRBJ1-5 NA TRBV20-1 NA CSAKSWGNQPQHF TGCAGTGCCAAATCGTGGGGGAATCAGCCCCAGCATTTT
TRBJ2-7 few TRBV6-4 NA CASNFHFDEQYF TGTGCCAGCAATTTCCATTTCGACGAGCAGTACTTC
TRBJ1-2 NA TRBV7-2 TRBD1 CASSRGLTGGFSYTF TGTGCCAGCAGCAGAGGCCTGACAGGGGGCTTTAGCTACACCTTC
TRBJ2-1 few TRBV11-2 TRBD1 CASSVTGADEQFF TGTGCCAGCAGCGTAACAGGGGCCGATGAGCAGTTCTTC
TRBJ2-7 few TRBV7-2 NA CASSRTRDGFYEQYF TGTGCCAGCAGCCGGACCCGGGACGGCTTTTACGAGCAGTACTTC
TRBJ2-7 NA TRBV7-2 NA CASSPPGEGLGQYF TGTGCCAGCAGCCCCCCAGGGGAGGGCTTGGGGCAGTACTTC
TRBJ2-7 many TRBV7-3 NA CASTQEVEISSSYEQYF TGTGCCAGCACCCAGGAGGTGGAGATTTCGAGCTCCTACGAGCAGTACTTC
TRBJ2-1 NA TRBV12-3/TRBV12-4 NA CASSLSRFQFF TGTGCCAGCAGTTTATCAAGATTTCAGTTCTTC